The TCR beta chain under discussion was sequenced for a study of T-cell reconstitution after alpha-beta-depleted transplantation in children listed by TCRdb under 2016. Describing the broader study: The study quantitatively tracked T-cell immune reconstitution after TCRalphabeta/CD19-depleted allogeneic hematopoietic cell transplantation in children using TCR repertoire profiling.

Receptor libraries were prepared by PCR. Reads for this sample came from an Illumina HiSeq 2500. TCR library preparation used molecular barcoding, with unique molecular identifiers applied to normalize quantification of the TCRbeta repertoire. In-frame beta chains were kept once TCRdb had trimmed the public reads at Q25 with fastp and called clones with MiXCR. Here each entry gathers all rows of one CDR3 protein and keeps the most common genes and DNA. The sample table contains 500,000 to 600,000 distinct CDR3 sequences; only one count was recorded for approximately 30% of them. The ten largest clones capture 2% to 3% of the sample. The CDR3 goes from the cysteine to the phenylalanine over 14 residues. The retained sequence is limited to the CDR3, 42 bases, with the frame set at the first base. A distance of 14 bases separates the germline ends of V and J, which lose 5 bases and 4 bases respectively. The germline V gene encodes CDR1 DFQATT and CDR2 SNEGSKA (reference sequence).

This clonotype appeared a few times. The antigen this receptor binds is unknown. Within one base of it there is no much larger clone, and no base qualities were kept. The rearranged segments are TRBV20-1 and TRBJ2-2, with the D gene too uncertain to name. This specimen was PBMCs from the stem cell graft donor, taken from the stem cell graft. The source is a human donor who donated a stem cell graft to a child with aplastic anemia. CDR3 reads: CSALDAAATGELFF. The nucleotides read TGCAGTGCTCTCGATGCAGCCGCCACCGGGGAGCTGTTTTTT.